The source of this T cell receptor beta chain is a study of CD8+CD57+ T cells in acquired aplastic anemia. On the study more broadly: Mean yield of DNA from sorted CD4+ and CD8+ cells was around 3 ug.

TCR beta VDJ and CDR3 profiles were obtained from a genomic DNA template. A single record per CDR3 protein comes from TCRdb applying MiXCR to the reads. Of roughly 220,000 distinct CDR3 sequences listed, 65% are singletons. Only patients with CD8+CD57+ cell expansion on flow cytometry were chosen for sequencing. Diagnosis of severe acquired aplastic anemia applied to all patients. A note on this clonotype: At one end, the junction sequence differs from germline, possibly due to a read error.

Germline CDR1 is SEHNR and CDR2 is FQNEAQ (reference sequence). This CDR3 is built from 14 residues. This chain joins TRBV7-9 and TRBJ2-3, with 9 bases lining up with TRBD2. The receptor was isolated from a human donor with aplastic anemia. Sequencing used sorted CD4+, CD8+, or CD8+CD57+ T cells (not recorded which) from PBMCs. DNA for the CDR3: TGTGCCAGCAGCGTAGCGGGAGTGAAAGATACGCAGTATTTT. This translates into CASSVAGVKDTQYF.